This T cell receptor (beta chain) appears in the sequencing data of a study of T cells after yellow fever vaccination. The CDR3 length is 16 residues. CDR1 is SEHNR, CDR2 FQNEAQ, per germline (reference sequence). The V segment lost 0 bases and the J segment 1 base; nucleotides outside the gene matches: 2. This clonotype has at least ten counts. They built TCR cDNA with 5'RACE template switching, a step that put in a universal primer site and UMIs. MiXCR, run by TCRdb on the 5' RACE reads, gives a single entry per CDR3 protein. The data show some 350,000 distinct CDR3 sequences, under 5% seen once. V usage is TRBV7-9 and J usage is TRBJ2-5; 10 bases match TRBD2. This specimen was PBMCs, taken 5 days after the yellow fever booster vaccination. The TCR sequence derives from a man in his late teens or twenties who received the YFV17D yellow fever vaccine. CDR3 bases: TGTGCCAGCAGCTTAGCTCCTAGCGGGGGCCAAGAGACCCAGTACTTC. Translating it yields CASSLAPSGGQETQYF.